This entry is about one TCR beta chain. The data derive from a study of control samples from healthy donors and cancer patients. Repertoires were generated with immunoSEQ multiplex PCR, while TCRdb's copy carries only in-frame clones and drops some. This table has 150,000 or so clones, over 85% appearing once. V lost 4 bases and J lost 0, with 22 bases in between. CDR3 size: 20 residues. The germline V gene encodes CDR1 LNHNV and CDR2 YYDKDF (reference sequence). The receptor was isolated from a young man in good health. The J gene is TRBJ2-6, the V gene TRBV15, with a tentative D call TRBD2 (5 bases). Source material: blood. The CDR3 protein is CATSIDRRKSGPSGANVLTF. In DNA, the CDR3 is TGTGCCACCAGCATTGACCGGAGGAAGTCTGGGCCCTCTGGGGCCAACGTCCTGACTTTC.